The rows below give T cell receptor beta chains drawn from one sample of a study of T-cell memory formation after mild COVID-19. MiXCR, run by TCRdb on the 5' RACE reads, gives a single entry per CDR3 protein. The sample shows about 390,000 distinct CDR3 sequences, approximately 15% of them seen only once. The specimen was PBMCs or a T cell subset sorted from them (not recorded which). The receptors were gathered from a man aged 18 to 29 who had mild COVID-19 (a few samples of this study predate the infection). Cell type and time point are not known. The CDR3 runs from the conserved cysteine through the conserved F or W. The D gene is left open where the match is weak. Size values are once, few and many counts, or a class for expanded clones, and some rows have none.

v_call,d_call,clone_size,j_call,cdr3_aa,cdr3_nt
TRBV10-3,TRBD1,NA,TRBJ1-6,CATWPGQGKANSPLHF,TGTGCCACATGGCCGGGACAGGGGAAGGCAAATTCACCCCTCCACTTT
TRBV5-1,NA,many,TRBJ2-1,CASADYNEQFF,TGCGCCAGCGCGGACTACAATGAGCAGTTCTTC
TRBV5-1,NA,few,TRBJ2-5,CASSLVALGGETQYF,TGCGCCAGCAGCTTGGTGGCGCTAGGGGGAGAGACCCAGTACTTC
TRBV5-1,TRBD1,NA,TRBJ1-1,CASSLEDRGQRISTEAFF,TGCGCCAGCAGCTTGGAAGACAGGGGGCAAAGGATTAGCACTGAAGCTTTCTTT
TRBV20-1,NA,few,TRBJ2-3,CSATDTLGDTQYF,TGCAGTGCTACAGACACGCTTGGGGATACGCAGTATTTT
TRBV7-8,NA,few,TRBJ2-3,CASSPNMDTQYF,TGTGCCAGCAGCCCCAACATGGATACGCAGTATTTT
TRBV20-1,NA,few,TRBJ1-2,CSATRGGVILHTF,TGCAGTGCCACCCGGGGCGGGGTCATCCTTCACACCTTC
TRBV5-1,TRBD2,NA,TRBJ2-2,CASSEGTTYAGELFF,TGCGCCAGCAGCGAAGGGACTACCTACGCCGGGGAGCTGTTTTTT
TRBV11-2,NA,many,TRBJ2-5,CASRDYYQETQYF,TGTGCCAGCAGGGACTACTACCAAGAGACCCAGTACTTC
TRBV4-1,NA,NA,TRBJ1-1,CASSQDATWGTEAFF,TGCGCCAGCAGCCAAGATGCTACTTGGGGCACTGAAGCTTTCTTT
TRBV12-3/TRBV12-4,NA,NA,TRBJ1-5,CASSFIGLNQPQHF,TGTGCCAGCAGTTTTATAGGGCTAAATCAGCCCCAGCATTTT
TRBV3-1,NA,many,TRBJ2-5,CASSQVKETQYF,TGTGCCAGCAGCCAGGTGAAAGAGACCCAGTACTTC
TRBV20-1,NA,few,TRBJ1-2,CSARIGGPANYGYTF,TGCAGTGCTAGAATCGGAGGACCCGCTAACTATGGCTACACCTTC
TRBV6-2/TRBV6-3,TRBD2,few,TRBJ2-1,CASKLSGTYNEQFF,TGTGCCAGCAAACTCAGCGGGACCTACAATGAGCAGTTCTTC
TRBV7-3,TRBD2,NA,TRBJ2-1,CASSPGGSPSYNEQFF,TGTGCCAGCAGCCCCGGGGGGTCGCCGTCCTACAATGAGCAGTTCTTC
TRBV9,TRBD1,NA,TRBJ1-1,CASSTGGGTEAFF,TGTGCCAGCAGTACAGGGGGCGGGACTGAAGCTTTCTTT
TRBV7-9,TRBD2,few,TRBJ2-1,CASSLRGLAGPNEQFF,TGTGCCAGCAGCTTACGGGGACTAGCGGGGCCCAATGAGCAGTTCTTC
TRBV18,NA,NA,TRBJ2-1,CASSPGAGSYNEQFF,TGTGCCAGCTCACCAGGGGCAGGCTCCTACAATGAGCAGTTCTTC
TRBV12-3/TRBV12-4,TRBD1,NA,TRBJ2-7,CASSLSRTGTYEQYF,TGTGCCAGCAGTTTATCAAGGACAGGGACCTACGAGCAGTACTTC
TRBV2,NA,NA,TRBJ1-2,CASSEGMEGYTF,TGTGCCAGCAGTGAAGGGATGGAGGGCTACACCTTC
TRBV5-1,TRBD2,few,TRBJ2-1,CASSAGLAGGLIYNEQFF,TGCGCCAGCAGCGCAGGACTAGCGGGGGGGCTTATCTACAATGAGCAGTTCTTC
TRBV4-3,NA,few,TRBJ1-5,CASSQEREGHQPQHF,TGCGCCAGCAGCCAAGAACGGGAGGGCCATCAGCCCCAGCATTTT
TRBV3-1,TRBD1,few,TRBJ1-2,CASSPGTVSSYGYTF,TGTGCCAGCAGCCCGGGGACAGTGTCCTCCTATGGCTACACCTTC
TRBV27,NA,NA,TRBJ2-3,CASSLTRLSTDTQYF,TGTGCCAGCAGTTTAACTCGGCTTAGCACAGATACGCAGTATTTT
TRBV5-1,NA,NA,TRBJ1-4,CASSSGIPAPEEKLFF,TGCGCCAGCAGCTCGGGAATCCCGGCCCCGGAGGAAAAACTGTTTTTT
TRBV28,NA,NA,TRBJ2-1,CASRGGGRNEQFF,TGTGCCAGCAGGGGCGGGGGCCGTAATGAGCAGTTCTTC
TRBV10-3,NA,few,TRBJ2-3,CAISPGTLTDTQYF,TGTGCCATCAGCCCCGGGACTCTCACAGATACGCAGTATTTT
TRBV7-8,NA,many,TRBJ1-2,CASSLRTSASDGYTF,TGTGCCAGCAGCCTCCGGACATCGGCTTCCGATGGCTACACCTTC
TRBV20-1,NA,NA,TRBJ1-2,CSARNRGGVKGYTF,TGCAGTGCTCGAAACCGGGGGGGAGTGAAGGGCTACACCTTC
TRBV5-1,TRBD1,NA,TRBJ2-2,CASSRPGGRPGELFF,TGCGCCAGCAGCCGGCCAGGGGGTCGTCCCGGGGAGCTGTTTTTT
TRBV4-3,NA,NA,TRBJ1-2,CASSPGLGNYGYTF,TGCGCCAGCAGCCCCGGCTTGGGTAACTATGGCTACACCTTC
TRBV7-2,TRBD1,NA,TRBJ2-5,CAVRTGGQTQYF,TGTGCCGTTAGGACAGGGGGACAGACCCAGTACTTC
TRBV29-1,NA,NA,TRBJ1-2,CSVAQVAGKGYTF,TGCAGCGTTGCACAGGTAGCAGGGAAGGGCTACACCTTC
TRBV20-1,NA,NA,TRBJ1-5,CSAPRDSNQPQHF,TGCAGTGCCCCCCGGGATAGCAATCAGCCCCAGCATTTT
TRBV7-2,NA,once,TRBJ2-3,CASSPARDTQYF,TGTGCCAGCAGCCCAGCCCGAGATACGCAGTATTTT
TRBV29-1,NA,few,TRBJ1-1,CSVEPFMNTEAFF,TGCAGCGTTGAACCCTTCATGAACACTGAAGCTTTCTTT
TRBV7-2,NA,few,TRBJ1-1,CASSFPERGTEAFF,TGTGCCAGCAGCTTCCCCGAGAGGGGCACTGAAGCTTTCTTT
TRBV20-1,NA,NA,TRBJ2-3,CSASPAGATDTQYF,TGCAGTGCTAGTCCGGCAGGGGCCACAGATACGCAGTATTTT